The subject of this entry is one T cell receptor (beta chain). CDR1 and CDR2 from the germline V gene are SGHRS and YFSETQ. This CDR3 has 15 amino acids. V trimming: 6 bases; J trimming: 7 bases; junction bases outside the gene matches: 15. This specimen belongs to a study of blood T cell repertoires in COVID-19. In the study overall: Both acute and convalescent COVID-19 samples were obtained from the United States, Italy and Spain. T cells, B-cell-depleted T cells, or PBMCs supplied cDNA or gDNA.

Original processing notes: Reference gene primer amplification gave nucleated cell count estimates. Assay: immunoSEQ multiplex PCR; the TCRdb copy retains only in-frame clones and omits some. D and trimming come from the DNA, and the V and J calls and clone size come from that table. The sample has approximately 100,000 clones, 85% seen once; the top ten hold 1.5% to 2%. The rearrangement links TRBV5-1 to TRBJ2-7, with 8 positions matching TRBD2. Sequencing was carried out using peripheral blood. The TCR was taken from a woman between 70 and 85 years old with active or convalescent COVID-19. DNA of the CDR3: TGCGCCAGCACGGCCCCAGAGCGGGAGTTCGGGGAGCAGTACTTC. It encodes CASTAPEREFGEQYF.